Listed below are T cell receptor beta chains from one sample, sequenced in a study of T cell responses to AZD1222 COVID-19 vaccine. Method: immunoSEQ multiplex PCR; TCRdb's copy keeps in-frame clones and lacks some. The sample has approximately 170,000 clones, approximately 93% seen once. Source: peripheral blood, taken on day 0 of AZD1222 vaccination. The receptors here all came from an adult in good health. The CDR3 runs from the conserved cysteine through the conserved F or W. D genes are given only for firm matches. Clone size is stated in some rows and not others, as once, few, many or a class when expanded.

J,D,V,size,DNA,CDR3
TRBJ1-2,.,TRBV6-5,.,TGTGCCAGCAGTTCTACAGGGCCACTTGGCTACACCTTC,CASSSTGPLGYTF
TRBJ1-3,.,TRBV27,.,TGTGCCAGCAGTACACCAGGGGATGAGGGAAACACCATATATTTT,CASSTPGDEGNTIYF
TRBJ2-1,.,TRBV5-6,once,TGTGCCAGCTACTGGGGCAATGAGCAGTTCTTC,CASYWGNEQFF
TRBJ2-7,.,TRBV2,.,TGTGCCAGCAGGGAGAACGAGCAGTACTTC,CASRENEQYF
TRBJ2-7,.,TRBV7-9,.,TGTGCCAGCAGCCCCTCGGGACAAATACCCTACGAGCAGTACTTC,CASSPSGQIPYEQYF
TRBJ2-2,TRBD2,TRBV4-1,.,TGCGCCAGCAGCCAAGGTAGCGGGGTTAGGAACACCGGGGAGCTGTTTTTT,CASSQGSGVRNTGELFF
TRBJ2-6,.,TRBV7-9,few,TGTGCCAGCGTTCTAATAAACTCTGGGGCCAACGTCCTGACTTTC,CASVLINSGANVLTF
TRBJ2-5,.,TRBV5-8,.,TGTGCCAGCAGCTGGGGGGCGAGTAAAGAGACCCAGTACTTC,CASSWGASKETQYF
TRBJ1-1,TRBD1,TRBV25-1,.,TGTGCCAGCAGTGTAGACAGGGCAGCTTTCTTT,CASSVDRAAFF
TRBJ2-2,TRBD2,TRBV29-1,.,TGCAGCGTAGTACTTAGCGGGGTGACTACCGGGGAGCTGTTTTTT,CSVVLSGVTTGELFF
TRBJ2-7,.,TRBV6-2/TRBV6-3,.,TGTGCCAGCAGTTACTCTCGCGGGTTGGACTACGAGCAGTACTTC,CASSYSRGLDYEQYF
TRBJ2-3,TRBD2,TRBV25-1,.,TGTGCCAGCAGGGTAGCGGGGTGGGCGACAGATACGCAGTATTTT,CASRVAGWATDTQYF
TRBJ1-2,TRBD1,TRBV5-1,.,TGCGCCAGCAGCTTGACAGGGGCGGGGGAAGGCTATGGCTACACCTTC,CASSLTGAGEGYGYTF
TRBJ1-6,.,TRBV3-1/TRBV3-2,.,TGTGCCAGCAGCCAAGAGGTCCTGAGCAATTCACCCCTCCACTTT,CASSQEVLSNSPLHF
TRBJ2-7,.,TRBV20-1,.,TGCAGTGCCGGGGACGACTACGAGCAGTACTTC,CSAGDDYEQYF
TRBJ2-7,.,TRBV5-5,.,TGTGCCAGCAGCTTGGCCCAGTCTCGGGCGAGCTCCTACGAGCAGTACTTC,CASSLAQSRASSYEQYF
TRBJ1-1,TRBD1,TRBV10-3,.,TGTGCCATCAGTGATGGACAGGGACAGTATGGGGACACTGAAGCTTTCTTT,CAISDGQGQYGDTEAFF
TRBJ1-4,TRBD1,TRBV3-1/TRBV3-2,.,TGTGCCAGCAGCCGACAGGGGGCGTCCGAAAAACTGTTTTTT,CASSRQGASEKLFF
TRBJ1-2,.,TRBV15,.,TGTGCCACCAGCAGAGATCTTGGGGGGGCTTCGGGAAACACCTTC,CATSRDLGGASGNTF
TRBJ2-7,TRBD1,TRBV4-1,.,TGCGCCAGCAGCAGAACCGGGACAGGGATGGTCGAGCAGTACTTC,CASSRTGTGMVEQYF
TRBJ1-1,.,TRBV5-4,.,TGTGCCAGCAGCTCTCCTTTGAACACTGAAGCTTTCTTT,CASSSPLNTEAFF
TRBJ2-6,.,TRBV3-1/TRBV3-2,.,TGTGCCAGCAGCCCCTACAGCTCTGGGGCCAACGTCCTGACTTTC,CASSPYSSGANVLTF
TRBJ2-7,.,TRBV5-4,.,TGTGCCAGCAGCTCTCCCCCTCAGAGCTACGAGCAGTACTTC,CASSSPPQSYEQYF
TRBJ1-1,.,TRBV2,once,TGTGCCAGCAGTGTATACTTGAACACTGAAGCTTTCTTT,CASSVYLNTEAFF